Listed below are T cell receptor beta chains from one sample, sequenced in a study of blood T cells in healthy people across ages. TCRdb passed the 5' RACE reads through MiXCR, listing each CDR3 protein once. The data show 900,000 to 950,000 distinct CDR3 sequences, with around 29% seen just once and 9.5% to 13% held by the top ten. The same sample was also studied in work on T cells of mothers and their children.

Material: blood. These receptors all come from a woman between 40 and 55 years old in good health. CDR3s include the opening cysteine and the closing phenylalanine or tryptophan. The order of the fields is clone size, D gene, V gene, J gene, CDR3 DNA, CDR3 protein. A D gene is named only where the DNA matches it firmly. Clone size is not always given. Where it is, it says once, few, many or a class for expanded clones.

abundance: NA
d_gene: TRBD1
v_gene: TRBV7-2
j_gene: TRBJ2-5
CDR3nt: TGTGCCAGCAGCTACGTGGACAGGGGGTCAGAGACCCAGTACTTC
CDR3aa: CASSYVDRGSETQYF

abundance: once
d_gene: NA
v_gene: TRBV18
j_gene: TRBJ1-6
CDR3nt: TGTGCCAGCTCACCAAGTCCCCCTGGGTCCTATAATTCACCCCTCCACTTT
CDR3aa: CASSPSPPGSYNSPLHF

abundance: NA
d_gene: TRBD1
v_gene: TRBV29-1
j_gene: TRBJ1-4
CDR3nt: TGCAGCGCCGCCGGGACAGGGGTCGGTGAAAAACTGTTTTTT
CDR3aa: CSAAGTGVGEKLFF

abundance: many
d_gene: NA
v_gene: TRBV3-1
j_gene: TRBJ2-3
CDR3nt: TGTGCCAGCAGCCAAGATCAACCCCAAGCGCAGTATTTT
CDR3aa: CASSQDQPQAQYF

abundance: many
d_gene: TRBD1
v_gene: TRBV15
j_gene: TRBJ2-7
CDR3nt: TGTGCCACCAGCAGCCGAGGACAGGCGAAATCCGAGCAGTACTTC
CDR3aa: CATSSRGQAKSEQYF

abundance: many
d_gene: NA
v_gene: TRBV7-9
j_gene: TRBJ2-7
CDR3nt: TGTGCCAGCAGCTTAGGGCGGCCCTACGAGCAGTACTTC
CDR3aa: CASSLGRPYEQYF

abundance: few
d_gene: NA
v_gene: TRBV3-1
j_gene: TRBJ2-4
CDR3nt: TGTGCCAGCAGCCAAGCTTTAGGGGCAGCCAAAAACATTCAGTACTTC
CDR3aa: CASSQALGAAKNIQYF

abundance: NA
d_gene: NA
v_gene: TRBV6-5
j_gene: TRBJ1-1
CDR3nt: TGTGCCAGCAGTCGGGGGGGTGAGGAATCTGAAGCTTTCTTT
CDR3aa: CASSRGGEESEAFF

abundance: NA
d_gene: NA
v_gene: TRBV25-1
j_gene: TRBJ2-3
CDR3nt: TGTGCCAGCAGTGAATACGCGAGACGTACGCAGTATTTT
CDR3aa: CASSEYARRTQYF

abundance: NA
d_gene: NA
v_gene: TRBV20-1
j_gene: TRBJ1-2
CDR3nt: TGCAGTGCGGGGGACGGTACTAACTATGGCCACACCTTC
CDR3aa: CSAGDGTNYGHTF

abundance: few
d_gene: NA
v_gene: TRBV12-3/TRBV12-4
j_gene: TRBJ1-1
CDR3nt: TGTGCCAGCAGTTTATGGCAGTCCGAAGCTTTCTTT
CDR3aa: CASSLWQSEAFF

abundance: few
d_gene: NA
v_gene: TRBV20-1
j_gene: TRBJ1-2
CDR3nt: TGCAGTGCTTGCAGGCAGGGGAAGGGCTATGGCTACACCTTC
CDR3aa: CSACRQGKGYGYTF

abundance: NA
d_gene: NA
v_gene: TRBV5-5
j_gene: TRBJ2-2
CDR3nt: TGTGCCAGCAGTACCGGGACCATCGGGGAGCTGTTTTTT
CDR3aa: CASSTGTIGELFF

abundance: many
d_gene: TRBD1
v_gene: TRBV4-2
j_gene: TRBJ1-2
CDR3nt: TGTGCCAGCAGCCCCCGGGACAGGGGGAAGGATGGCTACACCTTC
CDR3aa: CASSPRDRGKDGYTF

abundance: many
d_gene: TRBD2
v_gene: TRBV4-1
j_gene: TRBJ2-1
CDR3nt: TGCGCCAGCAGCCAAGGGCTAGCGGGGGACCGGGGGGGAGAGCAGTTCTTC
CDR3aa: CASSQGLAGDRGGEQFF

abundance: NA
d_gene: TRBD2
v_gene: TRBV9
j_gene: TRBJ2-7
CDR3nt: TGTGCCCGCAGCGTAGGAGGGCTAGCGGGGGACGAGCAGTACTTC
CDR3aa: CARSVGGLAGDEQYF

abundance: few
d_gene: NA
v_gene: TRBV20-1
j_gene: TRBJ1-5
CDR3nt: TGCAGTGCTAGAGATCAAGGGAGGCCCAATCGGCCCCAGCATTTT
CDR3aa: CSARDQGRPNRPQHF

abundance: many
d_gene: NA
v_gene: TRBV11-2
j_gene: TRBJ2-1
CDR3nt: TGTGCCAGCAGCTCCCGGGACAACGTTTACAATGAGCAGTTCTTC
CDR3aa: CASSSRDNVYNEQFF

abundance: many
d_gene: NA
v_gene: TRBV7-3
j_gene: TRBJ2-1
CDR3nt: TGTGCCAGCAGCTTAGGGGCCAACCCTTTATACAATGAGCAGTTCTTC
CDR3aa: CASSLGANPLYNEQFF

abundance: NA
d_gene: NA
v_gene: TRBV28
j_gene: TRBJ1-1
CDR3nt: TGTGCCAGCAGTTCACGCTTTGAAGCTTTCTTT
CDR3aa: CASSSRFEAFF

abundance: few
d_gene: NA
v_gene: TRBV28
j_gene: TRBJ2-1
CDR3nt: TGTGCCAGCAGTCTCGGTATCATTGATGAGCAGTTCTTC
CDR3aa: CASSLGIIDEQFF

abundance: few
d_gene: TRBD1
v_gene: TRBV27
j_gene: TRBJ1-2
CDR3nt: TGTGCCAGCAGTTTATCGCGGGACAGGGAGGGCTATGGCTACACCTTC
CDR3aa: CASSLSRDREGYGYTF

abundance: few
d_gene: NA
v_gene: TRBV2
j_gene: TRBJ2-7
CDR3nt: TGTGCCAGCAGAGGGTCCCGACAGACCTACGAGCAGTACTTC
CDR3aa: CASRGSRQTYEQYF

abundance: NA
d_gene: NA
v_gene: TRBV12-3/TRBV12-4
j_gene: TRBJ2-7
CDR3nt: TGTGCCAGCAGTTTTTTGGCGAAAAACTCCTACGAGCAGTACTTC
CDR3aa: CASSFLAKNSYEQYF

abundance: many
d_gene: TRBD1
v_gene: TRBV12-3/TRBV12-4
j_gene: TRBJ1-2
CDR3nt: TGTGCCAGCAAAAGGGACAGGGGGCAATCGAGGGACTATGGCTACACCTTC
CDR3aa: CASKRDRGQSRDYGYTF

abundance: NA
d_gene: TRBD1
v_gene: TRBV12-3/TRBV12-4
j_gene: TRBJ2-1
CDR3nt: TGTGCCAGCAGTTCCCTGACAGGGCTGGTCAATGAGCAGTTCTTC
CDR3aa: CASSSLTGLVNEQFF

abundance: NA
d_gene: TRBD1
v_gene: TRBV9
j_gene: TRBJ1-2
CDR3nt: TGTGCCAGCAGCGTAGGGGGCACCCCAGGGGGCCCGCCCTATGGCTACACCTTC
CDR3aa: CASSVGGTPGGPPYGYTF

abundance: NA
d_gene: NA
v_gene: TRBV14
j_gene: TRBJ2-2
CDR3nt: TGTGCCAGCAGCCAAGATTTTGGGAGGCGGACCGGGGAGCTGTTTTTT
CDR3aa: CASSQDFGRRTGELFF

abundance: once
d_gene: NA
v_gene: TRBV6-1
j_gene: TRBJ2-1
CDR3nt: TGTGCCAGCAGTGAACGACCCCTCTCCTACAATGAGCAGTTCTTC
CDR3aa: CASSERPLSYNEQFF

abundance: many
d_gene: TRBD1
v_gene: TRBV5-1
j_gene: TRBJ2-1
CDR3nt: TGCGCCAGCAGCTTGGATCCAGGGGGCTCATTCTACAATGAGCAGTTCTTC
CDR3aa: CASSLDPGGSFYNEQFF

abundance: few
d_gene: NA
v_gene: TRBV6-6
j_gene: TRBJ2-5
CDR3nt: TGTGCCAGCAGTTACTCGATGGGGGCGGAGACCCAGTACTTC
CDR3aa: CASSYSMGAETQYF

abundance: many
d_gene: NA
v_gene: TRBV6-5
j_gene: TRBJ1-2
CDR3nt: TGTGCCAGCAGCCCCGTGGACAGTAGCTATGGCTACACCTTC
CDR3aa: CASSPVDSSYGYTF

abundance: NA
d_gene: NA
v_gene: TRBV14
j_gene: TRBJ2-7
CDR3nt: TGTGCCAGCAGCCCAATGGGACTCCACTCCTACGAGCAGTACTTC
CDR3aa: CASSPMGLHSYEQYF

abundance: many
d_gene: NA
v_gene: TRBV5-1
j_gene: TRBJ2-3
CDR3nt: TGTGCCAGCAGCTTAGGGGCAGATACGCAGTATTTT
CDR3aa: CASSLGADTQYF

abundance: NA
d_gene: TRBD1
v_gene: TRBV29-1
j_gene: TRBJ1-1
CDR3nt: TGCAGCGTTCTGGGACAGGCGATCTTGAACACTGAAGCTTTCTTT
CDR3aa: CSVLGQAILNTEAFF

abundance: NA
d_gene: NA
v_gene: TRBV20-1
j_gene: TRBJ1-2
CDR3nt: TGCAGTGCTAGAGGGCAGGGGCGGAACTATGGCTACACCTTC
CDR3aa: CSARGQGRNYGYTF

abundance: many
d_gene: TRBD1
v_gene: TRBV29-1
j_gene: TRBJ2-5
CDR3nt: TGCAGCGTTGAAGCGGACAGGGGGCCCGAGACCCAGTACTTC
CDR3aa: CSVEADRGPETQYF

abundance: NA
d_gene: TRBD2
v_gene: TRBV7-2
j_gene: TRBJ2-7
CDR3nt: TGTGCCAGCAGCTTAGAGAGGCGGGGGGGAGGCGAGCAGTACTTC
CDR3aa: CASSLERRGGGEQYF

abundance: NA
d_gene: TRBD1
v_gene: TRBV20-1
j_gene: TRBJ1-6
CDR3nt: TGCAGTGCTTCGAACCAAATACAGGGGGGGTTCTCACCCCTCCACTTT
CDR3aa: CSASNQIQGGFSPLHF

abundance: NA
d_gene: NA
v_gene: TRBV18
j_gene: TRBJ2-7
CDR3nt: TGTGCCAGCTCACCACCGAGGGGAAATCGCGGCGAGCAGTACTTC
CDR3aa: CASSPPRGNRGEQYF

abundance: once
d_gene: NA
v_gene: TRBV5-1
j_gene: TRBJ1-2
CDR3nt: TGCGCCAGCAGCTTGGGGGGTGGACTCCGGGGCTATGGCTACACCTTC
CDR3aa: CASSLGGGLRGYGYTF

abundance: NA
d_gene: NA
v_gene: TRBV12-3/TRBV12-4
j_gene: TRBJ2-3
CDR3nt: TGTGCCAGCATCTTCTCGACAGGAGTTCTCACAGATACGCAGTATTTT
CDR3aa: CASIFSTGVLTDTQYF

abundance: NA
d_gene: NA
v_gene: TRBV5-1
j_gene: TRBJ1-2
CDR3nt: TGCGCCAGCAGCCCGGGAGGACAGAGAAACTATGGCTACACCTTC
CDR3aa: CASSPGGQRNYGYTF

abundance: few
d_gene: TRBD2
v_gene: TRBV6-2/TRBV6-3
j_gene: TRBJ2-3
CDR3nt: TGTGCCAGCAGACTAGCGGACCTCACAGATACGCGGTATTTT
CDR3aa: CASRLADLTDTRYF

abundance: NA
d_gene: NA
v_gene: TRBV3-1
j_gene: TRBJ2-5
CDR3nt: TGTGCCAGCAGCCCCCCCCTTGGGCGACAAGAGACCCAGTACTTC
CDR3aa: CASSPPLGRQETQYF

abundance: many
d_gene: NA
v_gene: TRBV20-1
j_gene: TRBJ2-5
CDR3nt: TGCAGTGCTAGAGATGACGGGGTCAGACAAGAGACCCAGTACTTC
CDR3aa: CSARDDGVRQETQYF

abundance: few
d_gene: TRBD2
v_gene: TRBV4-3
j_gene: TRBJ2-1
CDR3nt: TGCGCCAGCAGCCCTTCCCATAGCGGGGGGGTGTTCAATGAGCAGTTCTTC
CDR3aa: CASSPSHSGGVFNEQFF

abundance: NA
d_gene: NA
v_gene: TRBV10-3
j_gene: TRBJ1-5
CDR3nt: TGTTCCATCAGTGAGTCAACAGGGACGGTACTCAATCAGCCCCAGCATTTT
CDR3aa: CSISESTGTVLNQPQHF

abundance: NA
d_gene: NA
v_gene: TRBV7-2
j_gene: TRBJ1-5
CDR3nt: TGTGCCAGCAGCTTAGTGCAGGGTCAGCCCCAGCATTTT
CDR3aa: CASSLVQGQPQHF

abundance: few
d_gene: NA
v_gene: TRBV20-1
j_gene: TRBJ1-5
CDR3nt: TGCAGTGCCACACCCCGGGGGTCTTCCCGTCAGCCCCAGCATTTT
CDR3aa: CSATPRGSSRQPQHF

abundance: NA
d_gene: NA
v_gene: TRBV7-2
j_gene: TRBJ1-2
CDR3nt: TGTGCCAACAGCTTAGCTCAGAACTATGGCTACACCTTC
CDR3aa: CANSLAQNYGYTF